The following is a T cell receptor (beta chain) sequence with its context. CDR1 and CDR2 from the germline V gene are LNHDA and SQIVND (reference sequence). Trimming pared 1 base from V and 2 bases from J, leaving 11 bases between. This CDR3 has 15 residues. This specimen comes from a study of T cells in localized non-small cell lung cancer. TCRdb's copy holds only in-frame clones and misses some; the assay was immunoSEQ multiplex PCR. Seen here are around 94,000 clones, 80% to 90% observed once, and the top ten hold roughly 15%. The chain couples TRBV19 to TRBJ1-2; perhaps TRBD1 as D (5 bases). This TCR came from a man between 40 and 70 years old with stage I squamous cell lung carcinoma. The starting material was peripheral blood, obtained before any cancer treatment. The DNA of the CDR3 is TGTGCCAGTAGTATAGGGCAGGGACTCAACTATGGCTACACCTTC. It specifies CASSIGQGLNYGYTF.